What follows is one T cell receptor beta chain and its context. This clonotype was detected many times. Its cognate antigen has yet to be identified. No much larger clone is present one base from it, and per-base qualities are unavailable. Synthesis of TCR cDNA relied on 5'RACE template switching, a step that introduced a universal primer site along with unique molecular identifiers. Priming for cDNA synthesis came from both the TCR alpha and TCR beta constant segments. Library amplification involved two PCR steps, and the second step added sample barcodes and sequencing adapters. Libraries were sequenced on Illumina HiSeq 2500 (2x100 bp) or NovaSeq (2x150 bp). The paper's data handling went like this. Demultiplexing of reads and collapsing into UMI consensus sequences were performed with MIGEC, and V(D)J alignment was carried out with MiXCR. Using edgeR on replicate PBMC samples, clonotypes were called vaccine-responding if FDR was below 0.01 and the log2 fold change was above 5 up to day 15. Each bulk clonotype was labeled CD4 or CD8 based on which sequenced repertoire, CD4 or CD8, contained the clonotype at higher abundance. TCRdb reprocessed the public reads (quality trimming at Q25 with fastp, clone calling with MiXCR) and kept in-frame beta chains. Identical CDR3 proteins give one entry, which carries the most common genes and DNA. The V and J calls, along with clone size, are taken from TCRdb and not from the paper's own processing. This sample holds around 600,000 distinct CDR3 sequences; 9% to 15% were observed only once. The ten biggest clones cover about 15% of the sample.

The treatment or condition tag for this specimen amounts to: live attenuated yellow fever vaccine strain. Two biological replicates of bulk PBMCs were collected at each blood-draw timepoint. PBMCs were isolated from peripheral blood using a standard Ficoll-Paque protocol. TriZol was used to extract RNA from bulk PBMCs, from CD4 and CD8 fractions, and from dextramer-positive and dextramer-negative fractions. The sample belongs to a study of T cells after yellow fever vaccination (dated by TCRdb to the late 2010s). Study-level background: Libraries from fractions with low cell numbers were prepared with the SMART-Seq v4 Ultra Low Input RNA kit. To follow T-cell clones before and after primary and booster YFV17D yellow fever vaccination, bulk TCR alpha and beta repertoires were sequenced over time. Two healthy male donors, one aged 18 to 30 and one aged 30 to 40 years, made up the cohort. Blood was collected at multiple timepoints before and after primary and secondary immunization, and bulk PBMC replicates and cell subsets were isolated. Broad study findings and their caveats: The secondary T-cell response was weaker than the primary response but faster, peaking on day 5 instead of day 15. After the booster, most clones that had expanded after primary vaccination were detected again (approximately 95% of CD4 and over 75% of CD8), suggesting broad maintenance of memory. A small fraction of clonotypes appeared in both the CD4 and CD8 compartments, likely as a result of convergent recombination. FACS-sorted repertoires could contain abundant contaminating clonotypes from the bulk population, so computational filtering was required. Because the study included only two donors, the extent to which the findings can be generalized is limited.

The germline V gene (reference sequence) provides CDR1 DFQATT and CDR2 SNEGSKA. From the cysteine up to the phenylalanine, the CDR3 has a length of 13 residues. The DNA shown is the 39-base CDR3, in frame from base 1. Germline trimming amounts to 1 base on V and 8 bases on J, with 6 as the count of junction bases outside the gene matches. This sequence originates from a young man who received the YFV17D yellow fever vaccine. The material sequenced was PBMCs, taken on the day of the yellow fever booster vaccination. The chain is made from TRBV20-1 and TRBJ2-5, and 8 junction bases match TRBD1. The nucleotide sequence is given as TGCAGTGCTAGAGGTGGACAGGGCGGTACCCAGTACTTC. Its coded protein is CSARGGQGGTQYF.